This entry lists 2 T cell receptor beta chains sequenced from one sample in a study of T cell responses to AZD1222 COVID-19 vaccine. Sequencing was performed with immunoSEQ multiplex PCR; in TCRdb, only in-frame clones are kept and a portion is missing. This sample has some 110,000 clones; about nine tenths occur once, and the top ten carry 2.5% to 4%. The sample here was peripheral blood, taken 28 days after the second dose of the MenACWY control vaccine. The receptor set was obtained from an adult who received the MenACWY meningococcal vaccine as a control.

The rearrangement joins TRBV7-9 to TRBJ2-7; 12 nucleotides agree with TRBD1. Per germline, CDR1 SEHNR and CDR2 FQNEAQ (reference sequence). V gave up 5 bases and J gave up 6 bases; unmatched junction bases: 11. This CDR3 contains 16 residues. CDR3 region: CASSPRGTGGLLEQYF. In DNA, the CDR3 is TGTGCCAGCAGCCCTAGGGGGACAGGGGGCCTCCTCGAGCAGTACTTC.

The CDR3 reads CASYGAELSNQPQHF. CDR3 DNA sequence: TGTGCCAGCTACGGAGCGGAACTTAGCAATCAGCCCCAGCATTTT. The chain has TRBV28 and TRBJ1-5, with D unresolved. V shed 8 bases and J shed 0 bases, with 14 bases lying between them. Germline assignment: CDR1 MDHEN and CDR2 SYDVKM. The CDR3 extends over 15 amino acids.